Below, one TCR beta chain is given with its context. Relative to the germline gene, one junction end is altered; a read error may explain this. Data came from immunoSEQ multiplex PCR; TCRdb stores just in-frame clones and leaves some out. The data hold 70,000 to 90,000 clones, with about 88% observed a single time. This entry comes from a study of OX40 agonist ivuxolimab in advanced cancers. Turning to the study itself: Patients achieving partial responses numbered three: one hepatocellular carcinoma case and two cutaneous melanoma cases.

Germline V gene sequence: CDR1 SSHAT, CDR2 FNYEAQ (reference sequence). The CDR3 runs to 16 residues. The source material was CD4+ or CD8+ T cells sorted from blood, sampled in a trial of the OX40 agonist ivuxolimab. The clonotype comes from an adult with an advanced solid tumor such as melanoma, head and neck, liver or kidney cancer. The V call is TRBV7-7, the J call TRBJ2-5; 9 nucleotides align to TRBD2. As DNA, the CDR3 is TGTGCTAGCAGCTTGGGGAGCGGGGGGCAACAAGAGACCCAGTACTTC. This translates into CASSLGSGGQQETQYF.